The T cell receptor beta chain described here comes from a study of cytotoxic CD8 clonotypes in ibrutinib-treated CLL. This clone was picked up one time. Antigen unknown. Whole-study results and caveats: With treatment, public clonotypes, which were uncommon, either contracted or remained stable. Samples from sustained-remission and progressing patients were taken at different times. Baseline clonality, above age-matched healthy donor levels, tracked circulating CD8+ T-cell counts.

In germline, CDR1 is LGHNA, CDR2 YNFKEQ. V shed 9 bases and J 5 bases; nucleotides not matched to a gene: 16. This CDR3 is built from 16 residues. This table comes from immunoSEQ multiplex PCR, and its TCRdb copy is limited to in-frame clones, with some not included. The sample has fewer than 25,000 clones, about 75% seen once. The rearrangement joins TRBV4-2 to TRBJ2-3, with TRBD2 matching 8 bases. The clonotype was recovered from a human donor with chronic lymphocytic leukemia. The sequencing used PBMCs, collected before ibrutinib treatment. The CDR3 bases are TGTGCCAGTAAGGATCGGAGCGGGAGTGGAATAGATACGCAGTATTTT. Residues: CASKDRSGSGIDTQYF.